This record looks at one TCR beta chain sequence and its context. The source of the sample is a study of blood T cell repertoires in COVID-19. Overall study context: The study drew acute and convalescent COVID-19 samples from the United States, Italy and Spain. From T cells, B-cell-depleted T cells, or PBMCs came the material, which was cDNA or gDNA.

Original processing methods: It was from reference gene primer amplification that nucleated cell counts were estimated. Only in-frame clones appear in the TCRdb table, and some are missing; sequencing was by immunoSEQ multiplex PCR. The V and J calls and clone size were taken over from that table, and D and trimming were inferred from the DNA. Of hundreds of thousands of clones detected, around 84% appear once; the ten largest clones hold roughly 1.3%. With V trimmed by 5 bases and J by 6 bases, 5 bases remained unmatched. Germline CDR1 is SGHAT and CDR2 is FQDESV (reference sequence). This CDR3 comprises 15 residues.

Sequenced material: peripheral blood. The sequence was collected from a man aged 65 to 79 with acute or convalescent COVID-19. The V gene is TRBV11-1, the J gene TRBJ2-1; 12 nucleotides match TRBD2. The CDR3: CASSLLAGGFNEQFF. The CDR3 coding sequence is TGTGCCAGCAGCCTTCTAGCGGGGGGGTTCAATGAGCAGTTCTTC.